The 16 T cell receptor beta chains below were found in one sample sequenced in a study of blood T cell repertoires in COVID-19. Assay used: immunoSEQ multiplex PCR; TCRdb lists only in-frame clones, some missing. In the table there are roughly 160,000 clones, 88% of which are singletons. Sequencing input: peripheral blood. These receptors all come from a man aged 60 to 75 with acute or convalescent COVID-19.

The rearrangement links TRBV6-6 to TRBJ2-7; 8 bases align to TRBD1. The germline V gene has CDR1 MNHNY and CDR2 SVGAGI (reference sequence). CDR3 length: 18 amino acids. V lost 5 bases to trimming and J lost 3 bases; unmatched junction nucleotides: 18. The chain's CDR3 is CASSPLYPLNRGSYEQYF. The CDR3 DNA reads as TGTGCCAGCAGTCCTTTATACCCCTTAAACAGGGGGAGCTACGAGCAGTACTTC.

This chain uses TRBV5-1 with TRBJ1-2; 12 bases fit TRBD1. CDR3 length: 15 amino acids. Germline CDR1 SGHRS, CDR2 YFSETQ. The V gene end was trimmed by 4 bases and the J gene end by 2 bases; junction bases not matched to a gene: 3. The CDR3 reads CASSRDRGRNYGYTF. The CDR3 coding sequence is TGCGCCAGCAGCCGGGACAGGGGGCGCAACTATGGCTACACCTTC.

This clone was recorded only once. CDR3 in DNA: TGTGCCAGCAGCAAAGGGAGTAAGCTATCCTACGAGCAGTACTTC. It encodes CASSKGSKLSYEQYF. V is TRBV14 and J is TRBJ2-7; a possible D gene is TRBD2 (5 bases). The ends were cut back, 5 bases at V and 1 base at J, with 15 bases in the middle. The CDR3 sequence is 15 residues long. Looked up from germline, CDR1 is SGHDN and CDR2 is FVKESK.

The chain recombines TRBV6-5 with TRBJ1-2; tentative D call: TRBD1 (6 bases). The CDR3 extends over 15 amino acids. In germline, CDR1 is MNHEY, CDR2 SVGAGI. Between the trimmed V and J ends, which lost 6 bases and 3 bases, there was a span of 17 bases. The CDR3 DNA follows: TGTGCCAGCAGGCTGGGACGACAGGAACACTATGGCTACACCTTC. This codes for CASRLGRQEHYGYTF.

The chain is built from TRBV7-9 and TRBJ2-5, with D perhaps matching TRBD2 (5 bases). Germline values: CDR1 SEHNR, CDR2 FQNEAQ (reference sequence). The CDR3 runs 13 residues. Trimming took 3 bases from V and 5 from J, leaving 10 bases between them. Here the CDR3 reads CASSFPGEETQYF. As DNA, the CDR3 is TGTGCCAGCAGCTTCCCCGGGGAGGAGACCCAGTACTTC.

This chain joins TRBV5-1 and TRBJ2-2; TRBD1 might be the D (6 bases). V lost 0 bases to trimming and J lost 4 bases, with 16 bases between them. CDR1 and CDR2 (germline): SGHRS, YFSETQ. This CDR3 is 17 amino acids long. Here the CDR3 reads CASSLVDGQYFTGELFF. The CDR3 DNA is TGCGCCAGCAGCTTGGTTGATGGACAGTATTTCACCGGGGAGCTGTTTTTT. Drawing the rest from reference TRBV5-1 and TRBJ2-2, the complete variable domain is KAGVTQTPRYLIKTRGQQVTLSCSPISGHRSVSWYQQTPGQGLQFLFEYFSETQRNKGNFPGRFSGRQFSNSRSEMNVSTLELGDSALYLCASSLVDGQYFTGELFFGEGSRLTVL.

The V and J genes are TRBV25-1 and TRBJ1-2; D is undetermined. Germline V lookup: CDR1 MGHDK, CDR2 SYGVNS. The CDR3 is made up of 14 amino acids. Trimming stripped 5 bases from V and 0 bases from J, with 10 bases between. CDR3 residues: CASSLSTSNYGYTF. CDR3 sequence (DNA): TGTGCCAGCAGTCTCTCGACTTCTAACTATGGCTACACCTTC.

The chain employs TRBV27 and TRBJ1-5, with 7 bases fitting TRBD1. The CDR3 sequence is 17 residues long. In germline, CDR1 is MNHEY, CDR2 SMNVEV (reference sequence). The V segment lost 4 bases and the J segment 1 base; nucleotides outside the gene matches: 10. CDR3 DNA sequence: TGTGCCAGCAGTTCCTATGGACAGGAGAGGAGCAATCAGCCCCAGCATTTT. The encoded protein is CASSSYGQERSNQPQHF.

The table lists this clone with a few counts. The chain carries TRBV29-1 and TRBJ2-3; D unresolved. The V and J ends lost 5 bases and 2 bases respectively, with 8 bases between them. CDR1 is SQVTM, CDR2 ANQGSEA, per germline. The CDR3 sequence is 12 residues long. The CDR3 DNA reads as TGCAGCGTTTCAGCGATCACAGATACGCAGTATTTT. This gives the protein CSVSAITDTQYF.

With respect to this clone: Germline and junction disagree at one end, which may indicate a read error. The J gene is TRBJ1-2, the V gene TRBV19, with 7 bases aligning to TRBD1. Germline CDR1 and CDR2: LNHDA and SQIVND (reference sequence). The CDR3 has 16 residues. The DNA for the CDR3 is TGTGCCAGCAGTAGCCCGGGACAGAAATTTCTCTATGGCTACACCTTC. Protein sequence: CASSSPGQKFLYGYTF.

The chain joins TRBV7-3 to TRBJ1-1; 7 bases match TRBD1. V shed 3 bases, J shed 4 bases, and the junction held 2 bases outside the gene matches. This CDR3 contains 13 residues. Germline-derived CDR1 and CDR2 are SGHTA and FQGTGA. CDR3 in DNA: TGTGCCAGCAGCTTTAGGGGGCCCACTGAAGCTTTCTTT. It specifies CASSFRGPTEAFF.

The chain uses TRBV7-9 and TRBJ1-6, with 10 bases fitting TRBD1. This CDR3 has 16 residues. Germline CDR1 and CDR2: SEHNR and FQNEAQ (reference sequence). J lost 9 bases, V lost 3 bases, and 8 bases had no gene match. The CDR3 DNA is TGTGCCAGCAGCTTGCAGACAGGGGGCGCATTTTCACCCCTCCACTTT. As protein: CASSLQTGGAFSPLHF. Complete variable domain (other parts from reference TRBV7-9 and TRBJ1-6): DTGVSQNPRHKITKRGQNVTFRCDPISEHNRLYWYRQTLGQGPEFLTYFQNEAQLEKSRLLSDRFSAERPKGSFSTLEIQRTEQGDSAMYLCASSLQTGGAFSPLHFGNGTRLTVT.

The chain couples TRBV18 to TRBJ2-1, with TRBD2 matching over 7 bases. Per germline, CDR1 KGHSH and CDR2 LQKENI. The CDR3 covers 16 residues. The V segment lost 3 bases and the J segment 7 bases; nucleotides outside the gene matches: 12. The CDR3 is CASSPAEGLVMNEQFF. In DNA, the CDR3 is TGTGCCAGCTCACCGGCCGAAGGACTAGTGATGAATGAGCAGTTCTTC. Based on the CDR3 plus reference TRBV18 and TRBJ2-1, the full variable domain is NAGVMQNPRHLVRRRGQEARLRCSPMKGHSHVYWYRQLPEEGLKFMVYLQKENIIDESGMPKERFSAEFPKEGPSILRIQQVVRGDSAAYFCASSPAEGLVMNEQFFGPGTRLTVL.

V gene TRBV19 combines with J gene TRBJ1-1, with a weak D call TRBD1 (6 bases). CDR1 is LNHDA and CDR2 is SQIVND in the germline V gene (reference sequence). The V end was cut by 10 bases, the J end by 0 bases, with 15 bases between. This CDR3 contains 14 residues. DNA of the CDR3: TGTGCCACCCAGGGGCCCCGAATGAACACTGAAGCTTTCTTT. It specifies CATQGPRMNTEAFF.

CDR3 amino acids: CASSYSGTGNSYEQYF. For the CDR3, the DNA is TGTGCCAGCAGTTACTCTGGGACAGGGAACTCCTACGAGCAGTACTTC. The chain is built from TRBV6-5 and TRBJ2-7; 9 bases are a match to TRBD1. The J segment lost 0 bases and the V segment lost 0 bases, leaving 3 bases of the junction unmatched. CDR3 length: 16 amino acids. Germline loops: CDR1 MNHEY, CDR2 SVGAGI.

V is TRBV6-5 and J is TRBJ2-6; 11 bases map to TRBD1. Germline CDR1 is MNHEY and CDR2 is SVGAGI. J was trimmed by 15 bases and V by 6 bases; bases with no gene match: 4. This CDR3 comprises 12 residues. CDR3 nucleotide sequence: TGTGCCAGCAGAGGGGACAGGGGGGCCCTGACTTTC. Protein: CASRGDRGALTF.